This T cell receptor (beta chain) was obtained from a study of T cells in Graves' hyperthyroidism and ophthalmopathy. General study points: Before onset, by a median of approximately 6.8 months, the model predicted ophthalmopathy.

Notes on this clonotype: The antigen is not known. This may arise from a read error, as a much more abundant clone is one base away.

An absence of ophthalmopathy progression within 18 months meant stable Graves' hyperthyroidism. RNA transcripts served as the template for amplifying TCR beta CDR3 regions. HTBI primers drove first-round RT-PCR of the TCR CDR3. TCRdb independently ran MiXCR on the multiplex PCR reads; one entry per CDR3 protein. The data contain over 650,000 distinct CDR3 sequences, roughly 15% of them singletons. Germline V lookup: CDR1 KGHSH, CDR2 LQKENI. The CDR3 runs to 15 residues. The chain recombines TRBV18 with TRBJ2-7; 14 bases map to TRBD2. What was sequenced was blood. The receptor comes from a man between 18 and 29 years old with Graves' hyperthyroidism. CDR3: CTSSFGLAGGHEQYF. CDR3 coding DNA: TGTACCAGCTCATTCGGACTAGCGGGAGGTCACGAGCAGTACTTC.